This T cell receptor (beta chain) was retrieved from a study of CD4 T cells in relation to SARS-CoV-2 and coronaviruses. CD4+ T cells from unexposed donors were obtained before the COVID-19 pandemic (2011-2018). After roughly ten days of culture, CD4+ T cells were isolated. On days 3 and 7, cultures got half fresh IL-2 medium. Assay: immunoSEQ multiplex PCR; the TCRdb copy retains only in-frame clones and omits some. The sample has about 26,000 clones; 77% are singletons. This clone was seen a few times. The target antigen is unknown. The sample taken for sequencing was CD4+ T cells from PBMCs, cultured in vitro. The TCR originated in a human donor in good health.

As DNA, the CDR3 is TGTGCCTGGAGTGCGGTGAGATTAGCGGGAGGGTCCTCTTCGGAGCAGTACTTC. It translates to CAWSAVRLAGGSSSEQYF. The chain couples TRBV30 to TRBJ2-7; 11 bases agree with TRBD2. The V gene's germline CDR1 is GTSNPN and CDR2 SVGIG (reference sequence). The CDR3 is 18 residues long. The trim removed 1 base at V and 7 bases at J, leaving 18 bases unmatched.